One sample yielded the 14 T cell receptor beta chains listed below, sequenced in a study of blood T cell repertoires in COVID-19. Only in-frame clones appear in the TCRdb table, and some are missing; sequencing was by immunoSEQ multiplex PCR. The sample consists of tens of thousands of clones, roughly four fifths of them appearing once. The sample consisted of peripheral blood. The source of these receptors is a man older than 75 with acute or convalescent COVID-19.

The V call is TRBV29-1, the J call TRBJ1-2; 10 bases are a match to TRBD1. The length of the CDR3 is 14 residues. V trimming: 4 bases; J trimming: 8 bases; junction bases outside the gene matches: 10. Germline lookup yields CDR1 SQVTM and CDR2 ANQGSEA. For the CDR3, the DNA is TGCAGCGTTGCTATGAGGACAGGGGGAGACGGCTACACCTTC. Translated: CSVAMRTGGDGYTF.

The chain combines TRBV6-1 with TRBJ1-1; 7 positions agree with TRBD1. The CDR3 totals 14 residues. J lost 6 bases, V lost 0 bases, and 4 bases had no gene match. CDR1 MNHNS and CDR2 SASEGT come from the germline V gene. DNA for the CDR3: TGTGCCAGCAGTGAAGCGCGGACAGGCTCTGAAGCTTTCTTT. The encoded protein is CASSEARTGSEAFF.

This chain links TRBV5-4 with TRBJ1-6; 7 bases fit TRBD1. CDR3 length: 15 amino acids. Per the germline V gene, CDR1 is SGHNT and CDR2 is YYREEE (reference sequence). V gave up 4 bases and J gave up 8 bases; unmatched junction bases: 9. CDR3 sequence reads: CASSRTDRDYSPLHF. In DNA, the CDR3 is TGTGCCAGCAGCCGGACCGACAGGGATTATTCACCCCTCCACTTT.

As DNA, the CDR3 is TGTGCCAGTAGTAGAGACATCGACAGGGACCACTATGGCTACACCTTC. This codes for CASSRDIDRDHYGYTF. This chain uses TRBV19 with TRBJ1-2; 7 nucleotides agree with TRBD1. The CDR3 contains 16 residues. From germline, CDR1 is LNHDA and CDR2 SQIVND (reference sequence). V lost 4 bases to trimming and J lost 3 bases; unmatched junction nucleotides: 11. The full variable domain, in which reference TRBV19 and TRBJ1-2 provide the parts outside the CDR3, is DGGITQSPKYLFRKEGQNVTLSCEQNLNHDAMYWYRQDPGQGLRLIYYSQIVNDFQKGDIAEGYSVSREKKESFPLTVTSAQKNPTAFYLCASSRDIDRDHYGYTFGSGTRLTVV.

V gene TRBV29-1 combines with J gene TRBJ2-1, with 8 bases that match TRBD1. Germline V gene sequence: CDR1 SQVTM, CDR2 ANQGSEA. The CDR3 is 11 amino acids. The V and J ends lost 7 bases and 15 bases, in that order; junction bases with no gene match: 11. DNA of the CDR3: TGCAGCGGGAAACAGGGGGAGATGGGGTTCTTC. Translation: CSGKQGEMGFF.

This CDR3 is CASMELAGGYEQYF. The CDR3 nucleotides read TGTGCCAGCATGGAACTAGCGGGGGGTTACGAGCAGTACTTC. V usage is TRBV6-5 and J usage is TRBJ2-7; 12 nucleotides match TRBD2. The CDR3 extends over 14 amino acids. Germline CDR1 is MNHEY and CDR2 is SVGAGI. V lost 7 bases to trimming and J lost 4 bases; unmatched junction nucleotides: 5.

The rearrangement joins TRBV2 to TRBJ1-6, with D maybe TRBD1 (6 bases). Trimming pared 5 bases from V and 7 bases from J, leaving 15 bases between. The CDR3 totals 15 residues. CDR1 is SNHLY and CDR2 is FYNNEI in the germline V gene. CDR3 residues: CASSPLPTGNSPLHF. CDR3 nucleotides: TGTGCCAGCAGTCCCCTCCCGACAGGCAATTCACCCCTCCACTTT.

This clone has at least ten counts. In DNA form, the CDR3 reads TGTGCCAGCAGCTTGACAGGGGGCTACGAGCAGTACTTC. This encodes CASSLTGGYEQYF. This chain links TRBV7-3 with TRBJ2-7; 9 nucleotides match TRBD1. The length of the CDR3 is 13 residues. Trimming removed 3 bases from V and 3 bases from J; junction bases left unmatched: 0. Germline values: CDR1 SGHTA, CDR2 FQGTGA.

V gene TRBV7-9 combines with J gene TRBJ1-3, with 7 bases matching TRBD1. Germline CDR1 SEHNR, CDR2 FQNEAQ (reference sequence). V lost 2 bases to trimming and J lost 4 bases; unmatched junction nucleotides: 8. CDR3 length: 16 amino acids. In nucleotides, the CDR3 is TGTGCCAGCAGCTTAACCAATCAGGGGGACGGAAACACCATATATTTT. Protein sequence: CASSLTNQGDGNTIYF. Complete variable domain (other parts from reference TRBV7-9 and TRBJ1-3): DTGVSQNPRHKITKRGQNVTFRCDPISEHNRLYWYRQTLGQGPEFLTYFQNEAQLEKSRLLSDRFSAERPKGSFSTLEIQRTEQGDSAMYLCASSLTNQGDGNTIYFGEGSWLTVV.

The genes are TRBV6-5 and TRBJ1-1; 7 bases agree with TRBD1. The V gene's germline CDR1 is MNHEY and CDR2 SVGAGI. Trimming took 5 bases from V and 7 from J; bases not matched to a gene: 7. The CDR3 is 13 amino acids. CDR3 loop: CASSLTRDSEAFF. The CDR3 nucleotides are TGTGCCAGCAGTCTCACCAGGGACAGTGAAGCTTTCTTT.

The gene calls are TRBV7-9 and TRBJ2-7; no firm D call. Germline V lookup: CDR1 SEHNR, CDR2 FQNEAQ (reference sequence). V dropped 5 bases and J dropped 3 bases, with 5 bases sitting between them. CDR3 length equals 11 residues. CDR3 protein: CASSPLYEQYF. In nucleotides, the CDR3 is TGTGCCAGCAGCCCACTCTACGAGCAGTACTTC.

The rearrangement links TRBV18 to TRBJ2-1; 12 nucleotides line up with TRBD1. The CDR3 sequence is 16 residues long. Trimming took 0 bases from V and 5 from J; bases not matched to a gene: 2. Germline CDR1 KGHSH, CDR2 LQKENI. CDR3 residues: CASSPPGTGGNNEQFF. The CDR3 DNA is TGTGCCAGCTCACCACCCGGGACAGGGGGCAACAATGAGCAGTTCTTC.

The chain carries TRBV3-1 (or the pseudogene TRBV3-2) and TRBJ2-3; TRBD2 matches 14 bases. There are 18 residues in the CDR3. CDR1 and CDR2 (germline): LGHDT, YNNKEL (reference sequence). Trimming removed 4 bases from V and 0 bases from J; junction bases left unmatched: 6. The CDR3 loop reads CASSPYGLAGGSTDTQYF. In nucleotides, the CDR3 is TGTGCCAGCAGCCCCTACGGACTAGCGGGGGGTAGCACAGATACGCAGTATTTT.

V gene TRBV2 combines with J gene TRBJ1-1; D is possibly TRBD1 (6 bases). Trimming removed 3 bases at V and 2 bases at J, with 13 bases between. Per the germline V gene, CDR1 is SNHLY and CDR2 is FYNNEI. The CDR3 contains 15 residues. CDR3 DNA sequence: TGTGCCAGCAGTGAGGGCAGGGGCCTTAACACTGAAGCTTTCTTT. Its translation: CASSEGRGLNTEAFF.